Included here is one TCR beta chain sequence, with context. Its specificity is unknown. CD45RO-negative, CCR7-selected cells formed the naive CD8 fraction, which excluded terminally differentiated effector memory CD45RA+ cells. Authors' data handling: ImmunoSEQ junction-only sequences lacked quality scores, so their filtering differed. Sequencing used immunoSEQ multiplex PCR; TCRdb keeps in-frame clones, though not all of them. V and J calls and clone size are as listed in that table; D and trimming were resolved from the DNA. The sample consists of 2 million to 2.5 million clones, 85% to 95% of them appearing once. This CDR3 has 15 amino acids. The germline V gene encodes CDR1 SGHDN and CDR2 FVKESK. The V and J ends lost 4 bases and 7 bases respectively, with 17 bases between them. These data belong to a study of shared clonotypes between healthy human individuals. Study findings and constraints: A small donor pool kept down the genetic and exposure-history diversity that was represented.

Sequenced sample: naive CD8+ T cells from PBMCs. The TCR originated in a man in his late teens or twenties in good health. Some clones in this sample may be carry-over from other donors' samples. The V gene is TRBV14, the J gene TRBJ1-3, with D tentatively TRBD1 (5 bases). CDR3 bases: TGTGCCAGCAGCCTTCGGCGGGGGAGGGGTAACACCATATATTTT. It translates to CASSLRRGRGNTIYF.